Here is one T cell receptor (beta chain) with its context. The CDR3 length is 14 residues. Germline V gene sequence: CDR1 MNHEY, CDR2 SVGAGI. V lost 6 bases and J lost 8; bases outside the gene matches: 3. This entry belongs to a study of blood T cell repertoires in COVID-19. About the research overall: Samples of COVID-19 (acute and convalescent) were obtained from the United States, Italy and Spain. From T cells, B-cell-depleted T cells, or PBMCs came the material, which was cDNA or gDNA.

Per the study methods: Amplification of reference gene primers provided the estimated nucleated cell counts. Produced via immunoSEQ multiplex PCR; TCRdb's table is partial and in-frame only. The DNA gave D and trimming, while V, J and clone size come from that table. The sample consists of 150,000 to 200,000 clones, about 79% of them appearing once. This TCR derives from a woman in her sixties or seventies with acute or convalescent COVID-19. V is TRBV6-5 and J is TRBJ1-6; 11 bases align to TRBD1. Sequencing input: peripheral blood. CDR3 nucleotide sequence: TGTGCCAGCAGGGCGGGACAGGGGGATTCACCCCTCCACTTT. Protein: CASRAGQGDSPLHF.